This TCR beta chain was captured by sequencing in a study of glioma-infiltrating T cells after dendritic cell vaccination. The CDR3 runs 14 residues. Per the germline V gene, CDR1 is SEHNR and CDR2 is FQNEAQ (reference sequence). V dropped 3 bases and J dropped 7 bases, with 15 bases sitting between them. As to this clone: Its antigen is unidentified.

Study-wide results and caveats: Complete blood and tumor specimen sets were limited to few patients.

Time point: after dendritic cell vaccination, including at tumor progression/relapse. Fresh-frozen tumor tissue and more than two years of survival data were available for all. Isocitrate dehydrogenase mutation was absent in all glioblastoma patients. The primer mix had 60 V beta and 13 J beta primers. Measured with immunoSEQ multiplex PCR; TCRdb has only the in-frame clones, and not every one. This table holds about 100,000 clones, around 80% found once. V is TRBV7-9 and J is TRBJ1-1; D unresolved. The source was blood, collected after dendritic cell vaccination. The clonotype comes from a human donor with glioblastoma. CDR3 loop: CASSFASGRFEAFF. Here the CDR3 DNA reads TGTGCCAGCAGCTTCGCTTCCGGTAGATTTGAAGCTTTCTTT.